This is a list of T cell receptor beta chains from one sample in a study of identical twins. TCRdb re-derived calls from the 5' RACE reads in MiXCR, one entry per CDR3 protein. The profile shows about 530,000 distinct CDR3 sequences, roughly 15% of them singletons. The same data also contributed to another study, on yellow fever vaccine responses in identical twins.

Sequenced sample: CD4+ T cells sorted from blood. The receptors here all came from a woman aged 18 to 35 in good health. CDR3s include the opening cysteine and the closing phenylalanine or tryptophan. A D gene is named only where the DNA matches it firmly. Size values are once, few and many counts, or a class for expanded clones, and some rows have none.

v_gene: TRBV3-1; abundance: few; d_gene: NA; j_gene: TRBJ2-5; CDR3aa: CASSAPIQTQYF; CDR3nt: TGTGCCAGCAGCGCACCCATTCAGACCCAGTACTTC
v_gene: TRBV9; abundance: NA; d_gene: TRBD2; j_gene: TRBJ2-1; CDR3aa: CASSGLATNEQFF; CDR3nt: TGTGCCAGCAGCGGACTAGCGACCAATGAGCAGTTCTTC
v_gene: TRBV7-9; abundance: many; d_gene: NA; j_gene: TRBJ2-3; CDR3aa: CASSIAGRGNTDTQYF; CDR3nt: TGTGCCAGCAGCATCGCAGGGAGGGGGAACACAGATACGCAGTATTTT
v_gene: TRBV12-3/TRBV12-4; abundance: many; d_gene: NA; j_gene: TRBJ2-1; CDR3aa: CASGSPYEQFF; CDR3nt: TGTGCCAGCGGGAGCCCCTATGAGCAGTTCTTC
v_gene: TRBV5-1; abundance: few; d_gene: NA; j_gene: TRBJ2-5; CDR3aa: CASSLGKGEETQYF; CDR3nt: TGCGCCAGCAGCTTGGGAAAAGGGGAAGAGACCCAGTACTTC
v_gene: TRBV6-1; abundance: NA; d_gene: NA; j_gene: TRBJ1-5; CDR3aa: CATEAGISNQPQHF; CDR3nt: TGTGCCACCGAAGCAGGGATAAGCAATCAGCCCCAGCATTTT
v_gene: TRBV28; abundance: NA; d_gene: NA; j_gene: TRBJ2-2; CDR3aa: CATPGNPPNTGELFF; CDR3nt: TGTGCCACCCCAGGAAACCCGCCGAACACCGGGGAGCTGTTTTTT
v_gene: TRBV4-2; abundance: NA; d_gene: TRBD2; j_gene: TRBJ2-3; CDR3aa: CASSQVASGPGDTQYF; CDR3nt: TGTGCCAGCAGCCAAGTGGCTAGCGGGCCTGGCGATACGCAGTATTTT
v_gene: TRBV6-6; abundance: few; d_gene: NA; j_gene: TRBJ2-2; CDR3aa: CASSKGDTGELFF; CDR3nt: TGTGCCAGCTCTAAGGGGGACACCGGGGAGCTGTTTTTT
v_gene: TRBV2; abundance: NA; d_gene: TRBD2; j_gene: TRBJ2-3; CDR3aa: CASSRAGGTSTDTQYF; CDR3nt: TGTGCCAGCAGTAGAGCGGGAGGGACTAGCACAGATACGCAGTATTTT
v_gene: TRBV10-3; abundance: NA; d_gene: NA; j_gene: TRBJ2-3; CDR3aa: CAISVTSPEDTQYF; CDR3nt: TGTGCCATCAGTGTAACCTCACCCGAGGATACGCAGTATTTT
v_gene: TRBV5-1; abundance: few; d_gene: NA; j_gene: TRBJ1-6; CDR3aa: CASKGEDSPLHF; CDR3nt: TGCGCCAGCAAGGGGGAGGATTCACCCCTCCACTTT
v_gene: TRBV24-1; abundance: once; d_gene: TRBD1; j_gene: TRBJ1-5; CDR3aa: CATSDATGGNQPQHF; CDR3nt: TGTGCCACCAGTGATGCGACAGGGGGCAATCAGCCCCAGCATTTT
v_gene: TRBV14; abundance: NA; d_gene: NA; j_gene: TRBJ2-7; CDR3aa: CASSQELAVAEQYF; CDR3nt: TGTGCCAGCAGCCAAGAGTTGGCGGTCGCTGAGCAGTACTTC
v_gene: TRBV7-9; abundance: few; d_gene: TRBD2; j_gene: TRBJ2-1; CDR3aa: CASSLLSLAGGSDEQFF; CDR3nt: TGTGCCAGCAGCTTACTCTCCCTAGCGGGAGGGTCGGATGAGCAGTTCTTC
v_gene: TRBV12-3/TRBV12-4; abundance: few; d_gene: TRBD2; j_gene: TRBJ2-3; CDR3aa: CASSFGTSGGGDTQYF; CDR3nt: TGTGCCAGCAGTTTCGGGACTAGCGGGGGGGGGGATACGCAGTATTTT
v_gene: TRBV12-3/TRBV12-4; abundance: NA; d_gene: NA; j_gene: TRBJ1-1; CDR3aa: CASRPGALLGNTEAFF; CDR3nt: TGTGCCAGCAGACCAGGGGCCCTTCTCGGGAACACTGAAGCTTTCTTT
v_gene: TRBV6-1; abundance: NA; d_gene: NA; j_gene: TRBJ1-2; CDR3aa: CASSRGQFDGYTF; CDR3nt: TGTGCCAGCAGCCGTGGACAGTTCGATGGCTACACCTTC
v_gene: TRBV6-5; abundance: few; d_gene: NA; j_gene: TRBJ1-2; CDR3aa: CASSSRTGTGYGYTF; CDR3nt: TGTGCCAGCAGTTCCAGAACCGGGACGGGCTATGGCTACACCTTC
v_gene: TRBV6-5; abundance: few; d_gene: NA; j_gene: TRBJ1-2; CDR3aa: CASRKATYGYTF; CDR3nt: TGTGCCAGCAGGAAGGCTACCTATGGCTACACCTTC
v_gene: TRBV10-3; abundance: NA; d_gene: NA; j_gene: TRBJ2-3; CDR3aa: CAISGVRADTQYF; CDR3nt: TGTGCCATCAGTGGTGTAAGGGCAGATACGCAGTATTTT
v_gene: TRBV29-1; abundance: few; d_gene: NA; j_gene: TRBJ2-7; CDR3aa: CSVGWGGAEQYF; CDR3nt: TGCAGCGTGGGGTGGGGGGGCGCGGAGCAGTACTTC
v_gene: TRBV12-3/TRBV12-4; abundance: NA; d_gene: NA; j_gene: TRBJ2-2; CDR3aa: CASSRARDGNTGELFF; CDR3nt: TGTGCCAGCAGTCGAGCCCGGGACGGAAACACCGGGGAGCTGTTTTTT
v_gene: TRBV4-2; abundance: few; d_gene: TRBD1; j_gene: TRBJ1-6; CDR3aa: CASSQYDRGGSPLHF; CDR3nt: TGTGCCAGCAGCCAATACGACAGGGGAGGGTCACCCCTCCACTTT
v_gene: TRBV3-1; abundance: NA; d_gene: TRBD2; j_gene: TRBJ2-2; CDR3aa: CASSPLAGPAGELFF; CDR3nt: TGTGCCAGCAGCCCTCTAGCGGGACCGGCCGGGGAGCTGTTTTTT
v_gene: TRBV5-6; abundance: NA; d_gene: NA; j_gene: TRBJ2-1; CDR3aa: CASSATGSSRGSYNEQFF; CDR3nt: TGTGCCAGCAGCGCTACAGGGTCCAGTCGCGGCTCCTACAATGAGCAGTTCTTC
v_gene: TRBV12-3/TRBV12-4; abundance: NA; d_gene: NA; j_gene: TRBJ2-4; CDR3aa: CASSPRDGTGNIQYF; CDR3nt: TGTGCCAGCAGTCCCCGGGACGGCACGGGTAACATTCAGTACTTC
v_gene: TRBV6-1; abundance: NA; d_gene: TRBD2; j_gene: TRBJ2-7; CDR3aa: CASSGLPGLAGGYEQYF; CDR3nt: TGTGCCAGCAGTGGGCTACCGGGACTAGCGGGGGGATACGAGCAGTACTTC
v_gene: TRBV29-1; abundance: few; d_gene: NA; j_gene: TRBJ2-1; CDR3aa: CSVDPVGWGSTIEQFF; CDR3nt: TGCAGCGTGGACCCGGTGGGGTGGGGATCAACAATAGAGCAGTTCTTC
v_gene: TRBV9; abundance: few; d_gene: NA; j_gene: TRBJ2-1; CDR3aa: CASSVDSGTPKLGEQFF; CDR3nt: TGTGCCAGCAGCGTGGATTCCGGGACTCCCAAATTGGGTGAGCAGTTCTTC
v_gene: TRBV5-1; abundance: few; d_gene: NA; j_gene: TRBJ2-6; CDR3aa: CASSFMAGTLSGANVLTF; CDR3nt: TGCGCCAGCAGCTTCATGGCAGGCACGCTCTCTGGGGCCAACGTCCTGACTTTC
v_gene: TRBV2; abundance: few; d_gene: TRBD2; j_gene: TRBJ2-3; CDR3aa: CASSVQRGGTDTQYF; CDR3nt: TGTGCCAGCAGTGTCCAGCGGGGGGGCACAGATACGCAGTATTTT
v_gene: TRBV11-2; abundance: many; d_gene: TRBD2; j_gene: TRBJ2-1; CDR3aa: CASSVSGGYDEQFF; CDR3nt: TGTGCCAGCAGCGTTAGCGGGGGGTACGATGAGCAGTTCTTC
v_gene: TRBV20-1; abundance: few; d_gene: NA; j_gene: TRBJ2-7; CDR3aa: CSAPDFFHGDEQYF; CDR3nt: TGCAGTGCTCCAGACTTCTTTCATGGGGACGAGCAGTACTTC
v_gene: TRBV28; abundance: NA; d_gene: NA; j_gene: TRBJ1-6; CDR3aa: CASTLGSYNSPLHF; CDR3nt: TGTGCCAGCACCCTGGGCTCCTATAATTCACCCCTCCACTTT
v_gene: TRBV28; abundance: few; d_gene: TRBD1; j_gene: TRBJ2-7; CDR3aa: CASSSQGAVYEQYF; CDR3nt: TGTGCCAGCAGTTCACAGGGGGCGGTCTACGAGCAGTACTTC
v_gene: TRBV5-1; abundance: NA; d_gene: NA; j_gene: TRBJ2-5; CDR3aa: CASSFGGSQGGQYF; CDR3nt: TGCGCCAGCAGCTTCGGGGGGTCCCAGGGGGGCCAGTACTTC
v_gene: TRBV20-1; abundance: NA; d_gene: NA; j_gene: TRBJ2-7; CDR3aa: CSAPSGTSYEQYF; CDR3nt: TGCAGTGCTCCCAGTGGGACATCCTACGAGCAGTACTTC
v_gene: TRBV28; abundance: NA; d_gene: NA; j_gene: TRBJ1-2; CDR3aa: CASNQELGGYTF; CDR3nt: TGTGCCAGCAACCAGGAGTTAGGTGGCTACACCTTC
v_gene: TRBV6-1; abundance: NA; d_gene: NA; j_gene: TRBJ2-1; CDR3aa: CASRRSGQRNNEQFF; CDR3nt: TGTGCCAGCAGACGCTCCGGACAGCGAAACAATGAGCAGTTCTTC
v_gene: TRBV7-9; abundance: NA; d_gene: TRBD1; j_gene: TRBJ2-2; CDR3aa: CASSLGPDRVGTGELFF; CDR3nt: TGTGCCAGCAGCTTGGGACCCGACAGGGTCGGGACCGGGGAGCTGTTTTTT
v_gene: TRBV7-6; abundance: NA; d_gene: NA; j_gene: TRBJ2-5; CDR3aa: CASSQGAQSAGETQYF; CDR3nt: TGTGCCAGCAGTCAAGGGGCCCAAAGTGCGGGAGAGACCCAGTACTTC
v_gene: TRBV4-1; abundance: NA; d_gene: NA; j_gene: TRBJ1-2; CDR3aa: CASSQDISYTF; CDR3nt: TGCGCCAGCAGCCAAGATATCAGCTACACCTTC
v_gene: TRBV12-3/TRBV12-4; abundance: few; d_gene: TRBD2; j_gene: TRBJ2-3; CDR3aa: CASRPSGSQAQYF; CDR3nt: TGTGCCAGCAGACCAAGCGGGAGTCAGGCGCAGTATTTT
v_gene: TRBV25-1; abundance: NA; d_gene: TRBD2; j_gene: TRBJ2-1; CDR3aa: CASSAVAGANSSYNEQFF; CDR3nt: TGTGCCAGCAGTGCAGTAGCGGGGGCCAATAGCTCCTACAATGAGCAGTTCTTC
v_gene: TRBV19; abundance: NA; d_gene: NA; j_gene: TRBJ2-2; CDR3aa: CASALPGELFF; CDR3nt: TGTGCCAGTGCCCTCCCGGGGGAGCTGTTTTTT
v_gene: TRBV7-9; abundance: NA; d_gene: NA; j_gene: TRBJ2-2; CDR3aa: CASSSGRTTGELFF; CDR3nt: TGTGCCAGCAGCTCTGGGCGGACCACCGGGGAGCTGTTTTTT
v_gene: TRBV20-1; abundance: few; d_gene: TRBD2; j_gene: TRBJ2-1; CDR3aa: CSAPTSGSRNEQFF; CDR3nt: TGCAGTGCTCCTACTAGCGGGAGTAGGAATGAGCAGTTCTTC
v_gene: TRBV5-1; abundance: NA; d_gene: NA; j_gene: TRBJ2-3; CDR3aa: CASSLDGSSTDTQYF; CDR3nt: TGCGCCAGCAGCTTGGACGGGAGTAGCACAGATACGCAGTATTTT
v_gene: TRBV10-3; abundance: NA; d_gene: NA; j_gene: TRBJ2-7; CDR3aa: CAISPRGGALDEQYF; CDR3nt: TGTGCCATCAGTCCTAGAGGGGGAGCGCTGGACGAGCAGTACTTC
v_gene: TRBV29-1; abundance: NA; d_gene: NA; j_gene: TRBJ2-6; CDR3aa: CSVPAQGIISGANVLTF; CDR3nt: TGCAGCGTACCTGCCCAGGGGATTATCTCTGGGGCCAACGTCCTGACTTTC
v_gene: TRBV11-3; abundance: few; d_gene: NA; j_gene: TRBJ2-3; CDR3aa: CASSPWMLAASTDTQYF; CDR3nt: TGTGCCAGCAGCCCGTGGATGCTAGCAGCTAGCACAGATACGCAGTATTTT